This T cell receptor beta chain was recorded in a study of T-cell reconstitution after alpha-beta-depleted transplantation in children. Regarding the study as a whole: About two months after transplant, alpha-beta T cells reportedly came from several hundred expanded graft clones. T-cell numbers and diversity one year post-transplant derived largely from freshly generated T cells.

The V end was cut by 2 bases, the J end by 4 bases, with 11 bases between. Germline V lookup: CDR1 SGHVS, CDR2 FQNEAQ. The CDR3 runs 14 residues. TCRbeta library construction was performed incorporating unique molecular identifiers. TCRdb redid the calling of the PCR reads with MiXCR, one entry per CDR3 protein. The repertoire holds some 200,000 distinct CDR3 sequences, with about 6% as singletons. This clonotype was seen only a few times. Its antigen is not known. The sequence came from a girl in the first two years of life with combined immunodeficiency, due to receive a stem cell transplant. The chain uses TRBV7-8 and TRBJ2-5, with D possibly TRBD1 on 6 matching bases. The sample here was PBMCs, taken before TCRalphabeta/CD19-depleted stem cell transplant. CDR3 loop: CASSLIPRGETQYF. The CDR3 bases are TGTGCCAGCAGCTTAATCCCCAGGGGAGAGACCCAGTACTTC.